This T cell receptor beta chain was obtained from a study of T-cell reconstitution after alpha-beta-depleted transplantation in children. Study observations and caveats: Some patients' high day-60 TCRbeta diversity was traced to surviving recipient T cells and thymic progenitors. Several hundred expanded graft clones reportedly were the source of alpha-beta T cells about two months after transplant.

The ends lost 3 bases at V and 5 bases at J; junction bases unmatched: 7. The length of the CDR3 is 16 residues. TCRbeta library construction was performed incorporating unique molecular identifiers. TCRdb ran MiXCR on the PCR reads and lists one entry per CDR3 protein. The profile shows about 830,000 distinct CDR3 sequences, 15% to 20% of them singletons. This clonotype was seen ten or more times. Its specificity is not known. The chain recombines TRBV12-3 or TRBV12-4 with TRBJ1-1; 12 bases line up with TRBD1. The sequencing here drew on PBMCs, mostly from graft donor cells, taken 360 days after TCRalphabeta/CD19-depleted stem cell transplant. The clonotype comes from a male patient younger than 18 who had a stem cell transplant for acute lymphoblastic leukemia, so the T cells may come from the graft donor. The CDR3: CASSFPRDRGRTEAFF. In DNA, the CDR3 is TGTGCCAGCAGTTTCCCCCGGGACAGGGGGCGAACTGAAGCTTTCTTT.